The clone carrying this T cell receptor beta chain has more than one count but fewer than ten. What it recognizes is unknown. The CDR3 spans 15 residues. With V trimmed by 6 bases and J by 3 bases, 11 bases remained unmatched. CDR1 KGHSH and CDR2 LQKENI come from the germline V gene. Both iRepertoire HTBI primers and Arm-PCR of CDR3 regions were used to build the TCR beta libraries. From the multiplex PCR reads, TCRdb called clonotypes with MiXCR, one entry per CDR3 protein. The sample carries roughly 320,000 distinct CDR3 sequences, roughly 17% recorded once. These data originate in a study of regulatory T cells in long-lasting Graves disease. Study-level results: More public clonotypes were shared by persistent patients (about 3,000) than by new patients (fewer than 1,000).

Specified time point: newly diagnosed GD, antithyroid drugs for less than 3 months. Preparation of the TCR library used RNA extracted from PBMCs. This sample was also put to use in a study of T cells in Graves' hyperthyroidism and ophthalmopathy. That publication notes: Researchers defined stable Graves' hyperthyroidism as no ophthalmopathy progression within 18 months.

This receptor was identified in a middle-aged man with Graves disease. V and J are TRBV18 and TRBJ2-7; TRBD1 agrees at 7 bases. The source material was peripheral blood mononuclear cells (PBMCs), sampled at new diagnosis, from a patient treated with antithyroid drugs. The CDR3 DNA follows: TGTGCCAGCTCGCAACAGGGGCCCCTCTACTACGAGCAGTACTTC. Amino acid sequence: CASSQQGPLYYEQYF.